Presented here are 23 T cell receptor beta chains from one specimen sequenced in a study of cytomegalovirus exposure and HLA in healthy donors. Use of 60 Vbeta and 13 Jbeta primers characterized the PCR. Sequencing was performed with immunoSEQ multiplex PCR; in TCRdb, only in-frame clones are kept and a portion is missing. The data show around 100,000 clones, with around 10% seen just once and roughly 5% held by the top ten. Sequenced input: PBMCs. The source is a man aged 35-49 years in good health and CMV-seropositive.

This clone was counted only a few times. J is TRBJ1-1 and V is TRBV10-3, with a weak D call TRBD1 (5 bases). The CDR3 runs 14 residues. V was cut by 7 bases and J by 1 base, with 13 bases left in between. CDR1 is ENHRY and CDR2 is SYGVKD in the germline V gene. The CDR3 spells CAITAGGANTEAFF. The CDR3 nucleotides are TGTGCCATCACCGCGGGGGGAGCGAACACTGAAGCTTTCTTT.

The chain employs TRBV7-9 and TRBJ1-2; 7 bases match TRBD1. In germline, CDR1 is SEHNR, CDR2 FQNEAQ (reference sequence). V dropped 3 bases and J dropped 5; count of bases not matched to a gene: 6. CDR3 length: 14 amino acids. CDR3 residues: CASSFLDREYGYTF. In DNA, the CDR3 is TGTGCCAGCAGCTTCCTAGACAGGGAATATGGCTACACCTTC.

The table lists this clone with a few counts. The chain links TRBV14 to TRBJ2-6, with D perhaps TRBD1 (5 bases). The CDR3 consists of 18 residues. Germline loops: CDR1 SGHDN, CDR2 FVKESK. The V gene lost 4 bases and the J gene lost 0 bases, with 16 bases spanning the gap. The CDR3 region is CASSPRLGQLSGANVLTF. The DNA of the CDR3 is TGTGCCAGCAGCCCTCGGCTGGGGCAGCTCTCTGGGGCCAACGTCCTGACTTTC.

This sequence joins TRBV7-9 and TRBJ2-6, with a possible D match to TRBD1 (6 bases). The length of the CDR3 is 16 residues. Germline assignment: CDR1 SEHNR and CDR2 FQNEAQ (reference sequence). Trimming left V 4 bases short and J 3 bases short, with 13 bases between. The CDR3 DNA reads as TGTGCCAGCAGCTCCCAGGGGTCTTTTGGGGCCAACGTCCTGACTTTC. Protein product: CASSSQGSFGANVLTF.

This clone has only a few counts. CDR3 bases: TGTGCCAGCAGTTTTGGGGGGGCCGGGGAGCTGTTTTTT. Its protein is CASSFGGAGELFF. This sequence joins TRBV27 and TRBJ2-2; TRBD2 agrees at 7 bases. CDR1 MNHEY and CDR2 SMNVEV come from the germline V gene (reference sequence). V was pared by 3 bases and J by 6 bases, with 1 base of the junction left unmatched. The CDR3 extends over 13 amino acids.

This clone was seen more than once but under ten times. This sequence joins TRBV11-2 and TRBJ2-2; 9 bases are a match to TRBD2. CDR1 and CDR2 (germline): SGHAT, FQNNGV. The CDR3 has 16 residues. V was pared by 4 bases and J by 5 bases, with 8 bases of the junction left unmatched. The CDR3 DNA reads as TGTGCCAGCAGCTCCGTCAGGACTAGCGATACCGGGGAGCTGTTTTTT. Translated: CASSSVRTSDTGELFF.

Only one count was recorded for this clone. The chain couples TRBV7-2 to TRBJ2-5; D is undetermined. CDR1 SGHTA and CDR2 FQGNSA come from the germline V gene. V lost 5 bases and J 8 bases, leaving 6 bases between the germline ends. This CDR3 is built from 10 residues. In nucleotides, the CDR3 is TGTGCCAGCAGCCCGGGTACCCAGTACTTC. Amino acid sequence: CASSPGTQYF. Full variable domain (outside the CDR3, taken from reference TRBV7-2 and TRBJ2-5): GAGVSQSPSNKVTEKGKDVELRCDPISGHTALYWYRQSLGQGLEFLIYFQGNSAPDKSGLPSDRFSAERTGGSVSTLTIQRTQQEDSAVYLCASSPGTQYFGPGTRLLVL.

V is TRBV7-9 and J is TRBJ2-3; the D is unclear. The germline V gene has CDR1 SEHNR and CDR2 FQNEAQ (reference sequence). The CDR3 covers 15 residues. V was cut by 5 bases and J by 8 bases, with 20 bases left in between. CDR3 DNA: TGTGCCAGCAGCCCAAATAGTCCTAACCCTCCTACGCAGTATTTT. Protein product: CASSPNSPNPPTQYF.

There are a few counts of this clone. The CDR3 spells CASSVGGGSGNQPQHF. The CDR3 nucleotides are TGTGCCAGCAGCGTAGGAGGAGGGTCGGGCAATCAGCCCCAGCATTTT. The genes are TRBV9 and TRBJ1-5; D not certain. CDR3 size: 16 residues. Trimming removed 0 bases from V and 2 bases from J, with 12 bases in between. Germline CDR1 reads SGDLS; CDR2 reads YYNGEE.

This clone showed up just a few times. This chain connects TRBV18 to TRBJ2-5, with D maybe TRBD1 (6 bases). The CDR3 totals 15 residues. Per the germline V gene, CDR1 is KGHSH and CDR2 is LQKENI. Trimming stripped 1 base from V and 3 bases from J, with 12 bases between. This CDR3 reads CASSPQAGVEETQYF. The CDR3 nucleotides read TGTGCCAGCTCACCACAGGCAGGGGTGGAAGAGACCCAGTACTTC.

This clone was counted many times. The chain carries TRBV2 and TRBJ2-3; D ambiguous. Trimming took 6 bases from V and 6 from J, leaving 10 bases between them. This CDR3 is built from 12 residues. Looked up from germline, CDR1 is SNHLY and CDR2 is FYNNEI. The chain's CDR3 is CASRLLVDTQYF. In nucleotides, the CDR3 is TGTGCCAGCAGACTCCTCGTTGATACGCAGTATTTT.

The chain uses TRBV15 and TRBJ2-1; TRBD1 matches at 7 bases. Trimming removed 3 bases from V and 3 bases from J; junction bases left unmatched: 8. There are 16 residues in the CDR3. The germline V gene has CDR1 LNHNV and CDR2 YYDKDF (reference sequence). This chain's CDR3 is CATSSQGEYYYNEQFF. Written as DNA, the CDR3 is TGTGCCACCAGCAGTCAGGGGGAATATTACTACAATGAGCAGTTCTTC.

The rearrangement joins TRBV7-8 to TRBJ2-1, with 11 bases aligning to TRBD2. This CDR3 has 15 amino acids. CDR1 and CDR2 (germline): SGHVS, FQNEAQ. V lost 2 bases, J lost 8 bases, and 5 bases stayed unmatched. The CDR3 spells CASSLMVAGGHEQFF. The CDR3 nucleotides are TGTGCCAGCAGCTTAATGGTAGCGGGGGGGCATGAGCAGTTCTTC.

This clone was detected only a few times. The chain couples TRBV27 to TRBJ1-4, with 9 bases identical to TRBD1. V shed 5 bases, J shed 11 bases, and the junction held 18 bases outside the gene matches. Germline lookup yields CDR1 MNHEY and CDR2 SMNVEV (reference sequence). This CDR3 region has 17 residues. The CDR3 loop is CASSLRPPRDRVLKLFF. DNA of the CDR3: TGTGCCAGCAGTCTTCGACCCCCCCGGGACAGGGTGTTGAAACTGTTTTTT. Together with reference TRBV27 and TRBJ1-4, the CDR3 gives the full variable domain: EAQVTQNPRYLITVTGKKLTVTCSQNMNHEYMSWYRQDPGLGLRQIYYSMNVEVTDKGDVPEGYKVSRKEKRNFPLILESPSPNQTSLYFCASSLRPPRDRVLKLFFGSGTQLSVL.

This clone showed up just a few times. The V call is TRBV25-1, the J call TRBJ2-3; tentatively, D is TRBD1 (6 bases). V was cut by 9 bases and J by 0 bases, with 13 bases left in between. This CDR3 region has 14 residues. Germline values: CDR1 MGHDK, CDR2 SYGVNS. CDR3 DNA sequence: TGTGCCAGTACAGGGAGATGGAGCACAGATACGCAGTATTTT. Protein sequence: CASTGRWSTDTQYF.

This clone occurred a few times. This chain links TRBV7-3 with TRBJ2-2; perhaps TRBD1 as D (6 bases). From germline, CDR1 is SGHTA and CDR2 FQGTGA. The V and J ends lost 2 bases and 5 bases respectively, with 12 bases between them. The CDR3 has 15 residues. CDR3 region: CASSLGQFSTGELFF. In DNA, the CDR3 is TGTGCCAGCAGCTTAGGACAGTTTAGTACCGGGGAGCTGTTTTTT.

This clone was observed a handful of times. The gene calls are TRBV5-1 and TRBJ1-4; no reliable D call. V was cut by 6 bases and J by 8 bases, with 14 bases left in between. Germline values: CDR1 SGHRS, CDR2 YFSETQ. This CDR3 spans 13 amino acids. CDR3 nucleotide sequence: TGCGCCAGCACGGAGGATGGAAGAGAAAAACTGTTTTTT. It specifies CASTEDGREKLFF.

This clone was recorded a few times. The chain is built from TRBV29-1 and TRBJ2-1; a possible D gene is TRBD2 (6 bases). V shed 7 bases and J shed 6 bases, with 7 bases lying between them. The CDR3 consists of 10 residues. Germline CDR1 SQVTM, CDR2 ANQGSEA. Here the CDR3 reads CSAGGNEQFF. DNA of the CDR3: TGCAGCGCCGGGGGCAATGAGCAGTTCTTC.

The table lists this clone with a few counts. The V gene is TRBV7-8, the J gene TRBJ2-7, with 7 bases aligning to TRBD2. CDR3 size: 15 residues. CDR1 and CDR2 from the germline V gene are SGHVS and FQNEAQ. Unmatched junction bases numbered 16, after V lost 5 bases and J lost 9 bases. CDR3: CASSPPLRAGVGQYF. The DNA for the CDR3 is TGTGCCAGCAGCCCACCGCTGAGGGCGGGGGTGGGGCAGTACTTC.

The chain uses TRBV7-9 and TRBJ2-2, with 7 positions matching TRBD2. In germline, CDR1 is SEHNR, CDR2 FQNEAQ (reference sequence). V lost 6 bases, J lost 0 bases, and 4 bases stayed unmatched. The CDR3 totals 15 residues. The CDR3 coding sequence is TGTGCCAGCAGGGGGGGGTTCGCGAACACCGGGGAGCTGTTTTTT. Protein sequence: CASRGGFANTGELFF.

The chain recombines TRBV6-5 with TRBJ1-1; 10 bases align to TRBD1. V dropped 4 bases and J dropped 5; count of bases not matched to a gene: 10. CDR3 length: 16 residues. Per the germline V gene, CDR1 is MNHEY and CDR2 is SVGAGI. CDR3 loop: CASSFSETGGGTEAFF. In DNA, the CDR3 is TGTGCCAGCAGTTTCTCCGAGACAGGGGGCGGGACTGAAGCTTTCTTT.

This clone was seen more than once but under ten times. The CDR3 nucleotides are TGTGCCAGCAGCCCCACTAGCGGGAGTTCGGGAGGGGAGCAGTTCTTC. Its translation: CASSPTSGSSGGEQFF. The J gene is TRBJ2-1, the V gene TRBV5-4, with TRBD2 matching over 11 bases. The J segment lost 10 bases and the V segment lost 4 bases, leaving 13 bases of the junction unmatched. The CDR3 contains 16 residues. The germline V gene has CDR1 SGHNT and CDR2 YYREEE (reference sequence). Full variable domain (rest looked up from reference TRBV5-4 and TRBJ2-1): ETGVTQSPTHLIKTRGQQVTLRCSSQSGHNTVSWYQQALGQGPQFIFQYYREEENGRGNFPPRFSGLQFPNYSSELNVNALELDDSALYLCASSPTSGSSGGEQFFGPGTRLTVL.

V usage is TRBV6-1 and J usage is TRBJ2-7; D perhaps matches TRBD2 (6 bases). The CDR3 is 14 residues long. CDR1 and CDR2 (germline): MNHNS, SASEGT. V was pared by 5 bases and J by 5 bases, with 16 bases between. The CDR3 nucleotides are TGTGCCAGCAGTAGACTAGATTCGGACAACGAGCAGTACTTC. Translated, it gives CASSRLDSDNEQYF.